The rows below give T cell receptor beta chains drawn from one sample of a study of cytomegalovirus exposure and HLA in healthy donors. The protocol was immunoSEQ multiplex PCR, while the TCRdb copy is restricted to in-frame clones and leaves out a portion. The table lists approximately 130,000 clones, around 85% of them singletons. The sequenced sample was PBMCs. These TCRs come from a woman aged 25 to 39 in good health and CMV-seropositive. Both conserved end residues are part of each CDR3. Fields, in order: clone size, V gene, J gene, D gene, CDR3 protein, CDR3 DNA. A D gene is named only where the DNA matches it firmly. The listing skips clone size in some rows; elsewhere it reads once, few, many or a size class.

clone_size: NA
v_call: TRBV5-6
j_call: TRBJ2-7
d_call: TRBD1
cdr3_aa: CASSLMLGQGDF
cdr3_nt: TGTGCCAGCAGCTTGATGCTGGGACAGGGGGACTTC

clone_size: NA
v_call: TRBV9
j_call: TRBJ1-5
d_call: NA
cdr3_aa: CASSVDPASNQPQHF
cdr3_nt: TGTGCCAGCAGCGTAGATCCAGCGAGCAATCAGCCCCAGCATTTT

clone_size: NA
v_call: TRBV5-1
j_call: TRBJ2-5
d_call: TRBD2
cdr3_aa: CASSPGLAGVGGETQYF
cdr3_nt: TGCGCCAGCAGCCCTGGACTAGCGGGAGTAGGTGGAGAGACCCAGTACTTC

clone_size: NA
v_call: TRBV6-6
j_call: TRBJ2-1
d_call: TRBD2
cdr3_aa: CASSGRTSGSNEQFF
cdr3_nt: TGTGCCAGCAGTGGTCGGACTAGCGGGAGCAATGAGCAGTTCTTC

clone_size: NA
v_call: TRBV6-1
j_call: TRBJ2-7
d_call: NA
cdr3_aa: CASSRRGRESYEQYF
cdr3_nt: TGTGCCAGCAGTCGCCGGGGAAGGGAATCCTACGAGCAGTACTTC

clone_size: NA
v_call: TRBV19
j_call: TRBJ1-4
d_call: TRBD1
cdr3_aa: CASSMTGGEKLFF
cdr3_nt: TGTGCCAGTAGTATGACAGGGGGCGAAAAACTGTTTTTT

clone_size: few
v_call: TRBV15
j_call: TRBJ2-6
d_call: TRBD1
cdr3_aa: CATRRGRGGANVLTF
cdr3_nt: TGTGCCACCAGAAGGGGGCGAGGTGGGGCCAACGTCCTGACTTTC

clone_size: NA
v_call: TRBV5-1
j_call: TRBJ2-3
d_call: NA
cdr3_aa: CASSLIDSSTDTQYF
cdr3_nt: TGCGCCAGCAGCTTGATCGACTCTAGCACAGATACGCAGTATTTT

clone_size: NA
v_call: TRBV9
j_call: TRBJ2-5
d_call: TRBD2
cdr3_aa: CASSVGEGGGPGETQYF
cdr3_nt: TGTGCCAGCAGCGTAGGGGAGGGCGGGGGGCCAGGAGAGACCCAGTACTTC

clone_size: NA
v_call: TRBV27
j_call: TRBJ2-1
d_call: NA
cdr3_aa: CASNSVLYNEQFF
cdr3_nt: TGTGCAAGCAACAGTGTTCTTTACAATGAGCAGTTCTTC

clone_size: NA
v_call: TRBV18
j_call: TRBJ2-4
d_call: TRBD1
cdr3_aa: CASSLMDRLLGNIQYF
cdr3_nt: TGTGCCAGCTCACTAATGGACAGGCTTTTAGGGAACATTCAGTACTTC

clone_size: NA
v_call: TRBV2
j_call: TRBJ1-2
d_call: TRBD1
cdr3_aa: CAGEGPWDRPVFYGYTF
cdr3_nt: TGTGCCGGCGAGGGTCCCTGGGACAGACCTGTCTTCTATGGCTACACCTTC

clone_size: NA
v_call: TRBV7-6
j_call: TRBJ1-5
d_call: NA
cdr3_aa: CASSLDQGTNQPQHF
cdr3_nt: TGTGCCAGCAGCTTAGATCAGGGTACCAATCAGCCCCAGCATTTT

clone_size: once
v_call: TRBV5-8
j_call: TRBJ1-1
d_call: TRBD1
cdr3_aa: CASSLGTGPTEAFF
cdr3_nt: TGTGCCAGCAGCTTGGGGACAGGGCCCACTGAAGCTTTCTTT

clone_size: NA
v_call: TRBV5-4
j_call: TRBJ2-4
d_call: TRBD2
cdr3_aa: CASSPGLAAKNIQYF
cdr3_nt: TGTGCCAGCAGCCCAGGACTAGCGGCCAAAAACATTCAGTACTTC

clone_size: NA
v_call: TRBV5-1
j_call: TRBJ2-7
d_call: TRBD1
cdr3_aa: CASSSSGTGAGEQYF
cdr3_nt: TGCGCCAGCAGCTCCTCCGGGACAGGGGCCGGCGAGCAGTACTTC

clone_size: NA
v_call: TRBV9
j_call: TRBJ2-1
d_call: TRBD2
cdr3_aa: CASSFSLTSGGYNEQFF
cdr3_nt: TGTGCCAGCAGCTTCAGCCTGACTAGCGGGGGTTACAATGAGCAGTTCTTC